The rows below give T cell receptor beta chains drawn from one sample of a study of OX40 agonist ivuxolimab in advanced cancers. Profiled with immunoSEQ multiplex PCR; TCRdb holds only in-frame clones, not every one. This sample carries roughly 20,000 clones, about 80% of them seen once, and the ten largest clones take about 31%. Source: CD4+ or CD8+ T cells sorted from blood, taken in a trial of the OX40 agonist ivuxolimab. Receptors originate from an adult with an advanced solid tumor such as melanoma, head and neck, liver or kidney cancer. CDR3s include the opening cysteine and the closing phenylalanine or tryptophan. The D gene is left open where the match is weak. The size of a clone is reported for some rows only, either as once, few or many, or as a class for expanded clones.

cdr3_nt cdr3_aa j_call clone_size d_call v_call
TGTGCCAGTAGTATCGTGGCCCACAATGAGCAGTTCTTC CASSIVAHNEQFF TRBJ2-1 NA NA TRBV19
TGTGCCAGCCGCGGGACTAGCGGTTACAATGAGCAGTTCTTC CASRGTSGYNEQFF TRBJ2-1 NA TRBD2 TRBV7-9
TGTGCCAGCAGTCCCGGCGGTCAGGGGGCGGCCAAAAACATTCAGTACTTC CASSPGGQGAAKNIQYF TRBJ2-4 NA TRBD1 TRBV27
TGTGCCAGCAGTTTAGGGACTAGCGGGAGTCCCTACGAGCAGTACTTC CASSLGTSGSPYEQYF TRBJ2-7 NA TRBD2 TRBV28
TGTGCCAGCAGTGAACTAGCGGGCTACCCCTACAATGAGCAGTTCTTC CASSELAGYPYNEQFF TRBJ2-1 NA TRBD2 TRBV6-4
TGTGCCAGCAGTTACGCAGCGGGGGACACCTACGAGCAGTACTTC CASSYAAGDTYEQYF TRBJ2-7 NA TRBD2 TRBV6-4
TGTGCCAGCAGCAAGGCGACAGTTTCCCCGGGCAATGAGCAGTTCTTC CASSKATVSPGNEQFF TRBJ2-1 NA NA TRBV13
TGTGCCAGCAGCTACGGGGAAAACATTCAGTACTTC CASSYGENIQYF TRBJ2-4 NA NA TRBV5-6
TGTGCCAGCAGGCCCGGGGGCACAGATACGCAGTATTTT CASRPGGTDTQYF TRBJ2-3 few NA TRBV21-1
TGTGCCAGCAGTTACTCTGGGGGAAGTGGCTACACCTTC CASSYSGGSGYTF TRBJ1-2 once NA TRBV6-5
TGTGCCAGCAGCCGAACTGCGGGGGCCAACGTCCTGACTTTC CASSRTAGANVLTF TRBJ2-6 NA NA TRBV11-1
TGTGCCAGCAGCCAAGATCCCCGGGGGGCGCAGGGCTATGGCTACACCTTC CASSQDPRGAQGYGYTF TRBJ1-2 NA NA TRBV4-2
TGCGCCAGCAGCTTGGGTACTAGCGGGAGGGCCTTAGGGTACGAGCAGTACTTC CASSLGTSGRALGYEQYF TRBJ2-7 once TRBD2 TRBV5-1
TGTGCCAGCAGCGGGGACAGTTACGACACTGAAGCTTTCTTT CASSGDSYDTEAFF TRBJ1-1 NA TRBD1 TRBV5-8
TGTGCCAGTAGTATTTCCTTAAGGGGTCATAGCAATCAGCCCCAGCATTTT CASSISLRGHSNQPQHF TRBJ1-5 NA NA TRBV19
TGTGCCAGCAGCAAAGTCCAGGATTCCGTTTATAGCAATCAGCCCCAGCATTTT CASSKVQDSVYSNQPQHF TRBJ1-5 NA NA TRBV21-1
TGTGCCAGCAGTTTGGCGGAGTGGAACGAGCAGTACTTC CASSLAEWNEQYF TRBJ2-7 NA NA TRBV28
TGTGCCAGCAGTGAAGCGGGGACAGCGTTTTACTATGGCTACACCTTC CASSEAGTAFYYGYTF TRBJ1-2 few TRBD1 TRBV6-1
TGTGCCTGCACCGAGGAACCAGGGGCATCCGAAAAACTGTTTTTT CACTEEPGASEKLFF TRBJ1-4 NA NA TRBV7-9
TGTGCCAGCAGCCAAGTCTTGACTAGCGGGAGGTACACAGATACGCAGTATTTT CASSQVLTSGRYTDTQYF TRBJ2-3 NA TRBD2 TRBV4-2
TGTGCCAGCAGCTCCCTACACCCCGGACCCCTTACTAGCGGGAGGGAGGTCAATGAGCAGTTCTTC CASSSLHPGPLTSGREVNEQFF TRBJ2-1 NA TRBD2 TRBV7-6
TGTGCCAGCAGCGTAGCTAGCGTCTCCTACAATGAGCAGTTCTTC CASSVASVSYNEQFF TRBJ2-1 NA NA TRBV9
TGCGCCAGCAGAGATTCAGGACAGGGTTTTTTTCAGCCCCAGCATTTT CASRDSGQGFFQPQHF TRBJ1-5 few TRBD1 TRBV10-2
TGCAGACACCCCCCGGCACTGATTACCTACAATGAGCAGTTCTTC CRHPPALITYNEQFF TRBJ2-1 NA NA TRBV29-1
TGTGCCAGCAGTTTAGGGACCTACGAGCAGTACTTC CASSLGTYEQYF TRBJ2-7 NA NA TRBV28
TGTGCCAGCAGCCTCGGACTAGCGGGAGTAAGCACAGATACGCAGTATTTT CASSLGLAGVSTDTQYF TRBJ2-3 NA TRBD2 TRBV9
TGTGCCAGCAGTTTATTTGCAGGGAACAAAGCCCAGTACTTC CASSLFAGNKAQYF TRBJ2-5 NA NA TRBV28
TGTGCCAGCAGCTTGTTACAGGGGGCGAATTATGGCTACACCTTC CASSLLQGANYGYTF TRBJ1-2 NA TRBD1 TRBV11-2
TGCGCCAGCAGCCAAGATCGGGGAACTGAGCAGTTCTTC CASSQDRGTEQFF TRBJ2-1 NA NA TRBV4-1
TGTGCCAGCAGTGAACAGGGGGACTCTTTTGAAGCTTTCTTT CASSEQGDSFEAFF TRBJ1-1 NA TRBD1 TRBV25-1
TGTGCCAGCAGTGAGTTGACCAGACCCAGACAGTCCCTCTACGAGCAGTACTTC CASSELTRPRQSLYEQYF TRBJ2-7 NA NA TRBV6-1
TGTGCCAGCAGCTTAGCGCTAGCGGGGAGCTCCTACGAGCAGTACTTC CASSLALAGSSYEQYF TRBJ2-7 few TRBD2 TRBV7-8
TGTGCCAGCAGCCTGGAACAGGGGGCGCAGTATGGGACTGAAGCTTTCTTT CASSLEQGAQYGTEAFF TRBJ1-1 NA TRBD1 TRBV4-2
TGTGCCAGCAGTTACTCGGACACCCCCCCAGCAAATGAGCAGTTCTTC CASSYSDTPPANEQFF TRBJ2-1 NA NA TRBV6-6
TGTGCCAGCAGTTACGGAGCGGGAGCCCTCAATGAGCAGTTCTTC CASSYGAGALNEQFF TRBJ2-1 few TRBD2 TRBV6-6
TGTGCCAGCAGGGACGTGTCGGCAGATACGCAGTATTTT CASRDVSADTQYF TRBJ2-3 NA NA TRBV7-9
TGCGCCAGCAGCCGTGGACTAGCGGGACCTAGCACAGATACGCAGTATTTT CASSRGLAGPSTDTQYF TRBJ2-3 NA TRBD2 TRBV4-1
TGTGCCAGCTCACCAACTGGACGGAAGAACACTGAAGCTTTCTTT CASSPTGRKNTEAFF TRBJ1-1 medium-sized NA TRBV18
TGTGCCAGCAGCTTACCGACCGGGGCACCTGATACGCAGTATTTT CASSLPTGAPDTQYF TRBJ2-3 NA NA TRBV7-6
TGTGCCAGCAGCTTAGCGGGAGGGTACGAGCAGTACTTC CASSLAGGYEQYF TRBJ2-7 NA TRBD2 TRBV7-9
TGTGCCAGCAGCACCCGACCGACCACCGGGGAGCTGTTTTTT CASSTRPTTGELFF TRBJ2-2 NA NA TRBV9
TGTGCCAGCAGTTTTAATGGAAACACCATATATTTT CASSFNGNTIYF TRBJ1-3 NA NA TRBV6-6
TGTGCCATCAGTGAGAGCCACAGCGGAGCAAACACCGGGGAGCTGTTTTTT CAISESHSGANTGELFF TRBJ2-2 NA NA TRBV10-3
TGTGCCAGCAGCCTTCGGGGGGGCCCCGTCGAGCAGTACTTC CASSLRGGPVEQYF TRBJ2-7 NA TRBD2 TRBV5-8
TGTGCCAGCAGCCTAGGGGACTATTTGCCCTACAATGAGCAGTTCTTC CASSLGDYLPYNEQFF TRBJ2-1 NA TRBD2 TRBV14
TGTGCCAGCTCAGATTTCTGGGATTTACAAAGTCGGGCCAACGTCCTGACTTTC CASSDFWDLQSRANVLTF TRBJ2-6 NA NA TRBV18
TGTGCCAGCGGGGGGGCAGACTACGAGCAGTACTTC CASGGADYEQYF TRBJ2-7 NA NA TRBV2
TGCGCCAGCAGCTTGACAGAGGCTGGGACCCAGTACTTC CASSLTEAGTQYF TRBJ2-5 once NA TRBV5-1
TGTGCCTGGAGTGCAGGGTTTTCGGTATCACCCCTCCACTTT CAWSAGFSVSPLHF TRBJ1-6 NA NA TRBV30
TGTGCCAGTAGTATGGACCCTCCTCTAGCGGGTAGGGTGAATGAGCAGTTCTTC CASSMDPPLAGRVNEQFF TRBJ2-1 once TRBD2 TRBV19
TGTGCCAGCAGCCCGGCGATGGGACTAGCGGGGAACAATGAGCAGTTCTTC CASSPAMGLAGNNEQFF TRBJ2-1 NA TRBD2 TRBV7-9
TGTGCCAGCAGCTTTTCTAGGTACGAGCAGTACTTC CASSFSRYEQYF TRBJ2-7 NA NA TRBV11-3
TGTGCCATCAGTGAGTCACTCCGAAACACCATATATTTT CAISESLRNTIYF TRBJ1-3 NA NA TRBV10-3
TGCGCCAGCTCGGAGGGACTAGCGGGAGCCAAAAACATTCAGTACTTC CASSEGLAGAKNIQYF TRBJ2-4 NA TRBD2 TRBV10-2
TGCGCCAGCAGCCAAGAGGGGACATACTATGGCTACACCTTC CASSQEGTYYGYTF TRBJ1-2 NA NA TRBV4-1
TGTGCCAGCAGCTCATCAGGGGCCGGGACGGGAACTGAAGCTTTCTTT CASSSSGAGTGTEAFF TRBJ1-1 few NA TRBV9
TGTGCCAGTAGTATAGGCACAGGGGGCTACGAGCAGTACTTC CASSIGTGGYEQYF TRBJ2-7 NA TRBD1 TRBV19
TGTGCCAGCAGCTCGCTGGAGAAGCGGACGGAGCGCTCTGGCTACACCTTC CASSSLEKRTERSGYTF TRBJ1-2 NA NA TRBV7-9